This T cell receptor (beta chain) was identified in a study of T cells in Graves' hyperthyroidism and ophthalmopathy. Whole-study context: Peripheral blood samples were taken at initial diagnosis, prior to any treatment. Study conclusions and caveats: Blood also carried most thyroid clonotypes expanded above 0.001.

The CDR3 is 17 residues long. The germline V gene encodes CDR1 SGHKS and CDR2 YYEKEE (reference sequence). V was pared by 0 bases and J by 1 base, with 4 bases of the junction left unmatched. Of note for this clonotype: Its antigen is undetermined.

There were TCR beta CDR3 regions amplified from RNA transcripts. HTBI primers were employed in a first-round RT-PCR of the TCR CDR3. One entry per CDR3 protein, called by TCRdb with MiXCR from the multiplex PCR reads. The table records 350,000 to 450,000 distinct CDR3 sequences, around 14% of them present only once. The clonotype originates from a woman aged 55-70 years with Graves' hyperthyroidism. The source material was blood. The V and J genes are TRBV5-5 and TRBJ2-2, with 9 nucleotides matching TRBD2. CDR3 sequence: CASSLVLAGLNTGELFF. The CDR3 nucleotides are TGTGCCAGCAGCTTGGTACTAGCGGGCTTGAACACCGGGGAGCTGTTTTTT. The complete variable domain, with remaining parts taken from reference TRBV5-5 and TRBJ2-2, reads DAGVTQSPTHLIKTRGQQVTLRCSPISGHKSVSWYQQVLGQGPQFIFQYYEKEERGRGNFPDRFSARQFPNYSSELNVNALLLGDSALYLCASSLVLAGLNTGELFFGEGSRLTVL.